Sequencing of this T cell receptor beta chain was carried out in a study of CD8+ T cells in alopecia areata (dated by TCRdb to between 2018 and 2020). For context, the study as a whole: Treated patients were enrolled in an open-label pilot trial of oral tofacitinib at 5 to 10 mg twice daily for moderate-to-severe alopecia areata. Tofacitinib was given for 6 to 18 months, followed by 6 months of follow-up off drug to assess delayed response and recurrence. Disease severity in treated patients was measured with the SALT score, which quantifies the percentage of affected scalp surface area. In both human patients and the C3H/HeJ mouse model, the study applied high-throughput TCRbeta sequencing to look at T cell clonal expansion in alopecia areata. In humans, TCRbeta sequencing was performed on scalp tissue and on sorted CD4+ and CD8+ peripheral blood T cells from healthy controls and from patients with patchy or totalis/universalis alopecia areata. Patients on tofacitinib were biopsied at baseline and after 4 and 24 weeks of treatment, and several of the patients also had a later scalp biopsy. Scalp clonality was compared among normal scalp (n=4), patchy alopecia areata scalp (n=8), and alopecia totalis/universalis scalp (n=8). The RNA source kit depended on sample type: the PAXgene miRNA kit for fixed scalp, the miRNeasy kit for PBMCs, and the RNeasy kit for mouse skin. TCRbeta CDR3 regions were amplified by immunoSEQ multiplex PCR using 35 Vbeta forward and 13 Jbeta reverse primers. Beyond this particular receptor, the publication reports: Resident alphabeta T cells in normal human skin are also sequenced, complicating scalp TCR repertoire analysis, unlike mouse skin dominated by gammadelta T cells. Shared TCR sequences between patients were less evident than in mice, which may be partly attributable to HLA diversity in the patient population. Because the treated cohort was small and had just a single nonresponder, larger studies are needed to establish links between baseline CD8+ expansion and response. During tofacitinib treatment, many expanded lesional clones stuck around in both scalp and blood, and this persistence may partly explain why relapse happens after treatment is stopped. With tofacitinib, both scalp clonality and the number of expanded CD8+ clones among the top 100 scalp clones went down significantly. Compared with normal scalp, lesional scalp, particularly in alopecia totalis/universalis, had higher clonality and more expanded CD8+ clones, which suggests antigenic drive.

From the cysteine up to the phenylalanine, the CDR3 has a length of 15 residues. The kept DNA is CDR3 alone, 45 bases in frame from the first base. Trimming takes 8 bases off V and 0 bases off J; junction bases not matched to a gene: 9. Via the germline V gene (reference sequence), CDR1 is PRHDT and CDR2 FYEKMQ. The sample's time point label, in plain terms: 20 to 30 weeks on oral tofacitinib. According to the study, the label for this sample's treatment or condition signals: oral pan-JAK inhibitor, 5-10 mg twice daily. Lesional scalp punch biopsies and peripheral blood were collected from alopecia areata patients. PBMCs were separated by density centrifugation and stained for CD3, CD4 and CD8, after which CD4+ and CD8+ T cells were sorted on a FACSAria. The library was prepared using the immunoSEQ multiplex PCR assay. For TCR sequencing, RNA was extracted from every sample and reverse transcribed into cDNA to serve as template. First-strand cDNA was synthesized with SuperScript III using a 2:1 mix of oligo-dT and random hexamers. A synthetic immune receptor repertoire was used to assess amplification bias, and residual bias was removed computationally. The authors' analysis ran thus. Raw reads were preprocessed for error removal, and CDR3 was defined according to IMGT conventions as running from the conserved cysteine to phenylalanine. Clonality was computed as 1 minus the Shannon entropy, with the entropy normalized by log2 of the number of productive unique TCRs. Whether each scalp clone was CD4 or CD8 was inferred by checking scalp TCRbeta sequences against the CD4 and CD8 repertoires from sorted blood. TCRdb took this table from immuneACCESS and kept in-frame rearrangements with V and J called. Such tables lack part of the clones; where checked against another copy, unresolved V genes explain under half of the gap, and the rest is unexplained. Clone size and V and J calls were adopted from that table, with D and trimming inferred from the DNA. This sample gives roughly 110,000 clones in total; roughly 50% of them show up just once. More than 10% of the sample comes from the top ten.

About this clone itself: Its antigen is currently not known. No much larger clone is present one base from it, and per-base qualities are unavailable.

The clonotype was recovered from a human donor with alopecia areata. The material sequenced was CD8+ T cells sorted from blood, taken at week 24, from a patient treated with tofacitinib. The chain was built from TRBV13 and TRBJ1-1; 7 junctional bases match TRBD1. The DNA sequence is as follows: TGTGCCAGCGGCGAAATGGGACAGATGAACACTGAAGCTTTCTTT. It specifies CASGEMGQMNTEAFF.